This entry describes one T cell receptor beta chain. As processed by the authors: Cell counts per sample came from amplifying reference gene primers. Data came from immunoSEQ multiplex PCR; TCRdb stores just in-frame clones and leaves some out. V, J and clone size are those of that table, while D and trimming were read from the DNA. The table has roughly 320,000 clones, more than 80% seen once. The source of the sample is a study of blood T cell repertoires in COVID-19. Study-wide context: PBMCs, B-cell-depleted T cells, or T cells were the source of the cDNA or gDNA that made up the material.

V was shortened by 5 bases and J by 8 bases, with 18 bases between the two germline ends. This CDR3 has 14 amino acids. From germline, CDR1 is SGHAT and CDR2 FQNNGV. Seattle's enrolled individuals joined amid active infection and were then monitored longitudinally. Source material: peripheral blood. The sequence came from a woman aged 45-65 years with COVID-19, enrolled during active disease. The chain employs TRBV11-2 and TRBJ1-2; D is undetermined. CDR3 loop: CASSPATAVEGYTF. The CDR3 DNA reads TGTGCCAGCAGCCCCGCGACTGCTGTTGAGGGCTACACCTTC.